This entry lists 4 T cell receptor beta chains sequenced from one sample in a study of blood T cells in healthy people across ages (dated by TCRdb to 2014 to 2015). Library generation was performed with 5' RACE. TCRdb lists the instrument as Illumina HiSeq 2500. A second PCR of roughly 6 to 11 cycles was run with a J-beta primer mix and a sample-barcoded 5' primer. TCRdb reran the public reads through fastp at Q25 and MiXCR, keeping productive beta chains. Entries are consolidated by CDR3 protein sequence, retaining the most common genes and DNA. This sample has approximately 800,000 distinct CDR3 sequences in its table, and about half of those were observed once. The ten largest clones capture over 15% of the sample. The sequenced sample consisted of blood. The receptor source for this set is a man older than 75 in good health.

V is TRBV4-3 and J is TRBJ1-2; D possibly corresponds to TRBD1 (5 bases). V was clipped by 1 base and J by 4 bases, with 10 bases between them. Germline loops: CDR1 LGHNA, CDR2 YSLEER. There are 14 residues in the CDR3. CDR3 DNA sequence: TGCGCCAGCAGCCAAGGGGGGATTGGCTATGGCTACACCTTC. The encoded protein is CASSQGGIGYGYTF.

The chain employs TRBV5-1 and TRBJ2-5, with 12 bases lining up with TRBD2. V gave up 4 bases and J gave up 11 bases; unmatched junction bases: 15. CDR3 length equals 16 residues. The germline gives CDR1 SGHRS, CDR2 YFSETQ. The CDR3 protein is CASSQQLAGGHNEQYF. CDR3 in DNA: TGCGCCAGCAGCCAACAACTAGCGGGAGGCCACAATGAGCAGTACTTC.

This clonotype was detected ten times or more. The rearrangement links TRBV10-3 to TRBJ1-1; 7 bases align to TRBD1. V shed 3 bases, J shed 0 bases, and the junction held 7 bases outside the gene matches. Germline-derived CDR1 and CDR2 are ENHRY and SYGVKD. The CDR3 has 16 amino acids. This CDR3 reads CAISEPVDRMNTEAFF. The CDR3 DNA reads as TGTGCCATCAGTGAACCCGTGGACAGGATGAACACTGAAGCTTTCTTT.

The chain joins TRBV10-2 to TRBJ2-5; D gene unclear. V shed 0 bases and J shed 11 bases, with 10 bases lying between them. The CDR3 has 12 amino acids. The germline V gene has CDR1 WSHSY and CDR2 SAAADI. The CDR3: CASSESSDGQYF. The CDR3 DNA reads TGCGCCAGCAGTGAGTCGTCGGACGGGCAGTACTTC.